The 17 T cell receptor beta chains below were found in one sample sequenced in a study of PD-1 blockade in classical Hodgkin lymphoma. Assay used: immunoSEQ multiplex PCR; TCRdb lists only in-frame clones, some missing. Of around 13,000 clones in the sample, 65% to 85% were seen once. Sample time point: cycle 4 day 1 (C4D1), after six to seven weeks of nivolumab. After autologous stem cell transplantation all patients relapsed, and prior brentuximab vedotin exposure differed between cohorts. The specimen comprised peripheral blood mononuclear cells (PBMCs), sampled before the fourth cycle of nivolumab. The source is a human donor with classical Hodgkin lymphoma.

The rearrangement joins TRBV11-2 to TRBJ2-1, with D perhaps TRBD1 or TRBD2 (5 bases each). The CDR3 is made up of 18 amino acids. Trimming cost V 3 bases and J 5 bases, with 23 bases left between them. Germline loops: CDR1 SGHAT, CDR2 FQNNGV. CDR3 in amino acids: CASSFRVAKRGQDNEQFF. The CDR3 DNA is TGTGCCAGCAGCTTCAGGGTAGCGAAAAGGGGCCAGGACAATGAGCAGTTCTTC.

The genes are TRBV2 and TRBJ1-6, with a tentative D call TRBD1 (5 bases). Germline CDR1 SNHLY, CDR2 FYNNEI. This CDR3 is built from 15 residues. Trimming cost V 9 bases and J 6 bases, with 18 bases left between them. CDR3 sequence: CASLGGRLVNSPLHF. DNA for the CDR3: TGTGCCAGTTTGGGGGGGAGATTAGTTAATTCACCCCTCCACTTT.

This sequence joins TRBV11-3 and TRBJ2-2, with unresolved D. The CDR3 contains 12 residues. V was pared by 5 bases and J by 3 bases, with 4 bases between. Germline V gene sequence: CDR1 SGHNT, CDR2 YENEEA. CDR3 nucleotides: TGTGCCAGCAGCACGGACACCGGGGAGCTGTTTTTT. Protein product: CASSTDTGELFF. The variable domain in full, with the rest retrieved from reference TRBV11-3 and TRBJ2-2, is EAGVVQSPRYKIIEKKQPVAFWCNPISGHNTLYWYLQNLGQGPELLIRYENEEAVDDSQLPKDRFSAERLKGVDSTLKIQPAELGDSAVYLCASSTDTGELFFGEGSRLTVL.

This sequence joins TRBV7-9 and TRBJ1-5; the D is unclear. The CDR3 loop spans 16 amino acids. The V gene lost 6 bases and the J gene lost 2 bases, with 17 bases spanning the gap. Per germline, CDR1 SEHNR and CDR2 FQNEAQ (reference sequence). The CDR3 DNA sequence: TGTGCCAGCAGTCCCGGACGGATAAGACGCAATCAGCCCCAGCATTTT. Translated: CASSPGRIRRNQPQHF.

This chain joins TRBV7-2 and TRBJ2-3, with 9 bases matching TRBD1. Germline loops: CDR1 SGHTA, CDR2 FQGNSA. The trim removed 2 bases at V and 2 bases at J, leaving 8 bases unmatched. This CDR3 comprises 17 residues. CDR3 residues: CASSLIWTGANTDTQYF. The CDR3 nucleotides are TGTGCCAGCAGCTTAATATGGACAGGGGCTAACACAGATACGCAGTATTTT. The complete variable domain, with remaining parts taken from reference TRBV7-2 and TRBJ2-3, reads GAGVSQSPSNKVTEKGKDVELRCDPISGHTALYWYRQSLGQGLEFLIYFQGNSAPDKSGLPSDRFSAERTGGSVSTLTIQRTQQEDSAVYLCASSLIWTGANTDTQYFGPGTRLTVL.

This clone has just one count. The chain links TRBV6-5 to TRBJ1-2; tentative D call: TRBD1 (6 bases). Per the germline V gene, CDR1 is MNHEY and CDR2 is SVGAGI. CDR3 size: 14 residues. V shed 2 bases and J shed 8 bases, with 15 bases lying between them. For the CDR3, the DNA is TGTGCCAGCAGTTACAGCCCAGGGGCGCGAGGCTACACCTTC. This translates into CASSYSPGARGYTF.

CDR3 amino acids: CASEGIREKLFF. CDR3 bases: TGTGCCTCAGAGGGAATTCGCGAAAAACTGTTTTTT. The chain couples TRBV21-1 to TRBJ1-4. TRBV21-1 corresponds to a pseudogene. The CDR3 is 12 residues long.

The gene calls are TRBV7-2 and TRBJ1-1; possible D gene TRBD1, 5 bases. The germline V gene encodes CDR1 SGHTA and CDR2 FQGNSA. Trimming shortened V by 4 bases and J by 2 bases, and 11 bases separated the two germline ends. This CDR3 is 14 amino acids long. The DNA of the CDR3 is TGTGCCAGCAGCTCCACAGGCGCCAACACTGAAGCTTTCTTT. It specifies CASSSTGANTEAFF.

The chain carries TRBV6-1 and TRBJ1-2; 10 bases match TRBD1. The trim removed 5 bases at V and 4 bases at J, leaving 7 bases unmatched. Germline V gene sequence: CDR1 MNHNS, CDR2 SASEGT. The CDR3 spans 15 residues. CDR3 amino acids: CASSPRQGAGYGYTF. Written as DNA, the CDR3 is TGTGCCAGCAGTCCCAGACAGGGGGCAGGCTATGGCTACACCTTC.

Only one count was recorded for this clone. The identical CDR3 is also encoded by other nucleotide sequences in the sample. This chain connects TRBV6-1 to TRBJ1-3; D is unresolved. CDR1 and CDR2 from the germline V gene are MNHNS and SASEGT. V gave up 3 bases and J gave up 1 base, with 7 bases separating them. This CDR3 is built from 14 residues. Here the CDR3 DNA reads TGTGCCAGCAGTGACGGGGTTTCTGGAAACACCATATATTTT. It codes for CASSDGVSGNTIYF.

The CDR3 bases are TGTGCCAGCAGCGTAGTCTCAATCCCCACCGGGACAGGGATCGATGAGCAGTTCTTC. This codes for CASSVVSIPTGTGIDEQFF. The V and J genes are TRBV9 and TRBJ2-1; 9 positions agree with TRBD1. V dropped 0 bases and J dropped 8; count of bases not matched to a gene: 18. CDR1 is SGDLS, CDR2 YYNGEE, per germline. The CDR3 extends over 19 amino acids.

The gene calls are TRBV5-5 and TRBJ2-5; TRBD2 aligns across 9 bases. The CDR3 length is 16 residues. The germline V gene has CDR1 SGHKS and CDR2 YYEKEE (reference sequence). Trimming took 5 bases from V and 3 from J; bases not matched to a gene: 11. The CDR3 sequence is CASSLAGAAVEETQYF. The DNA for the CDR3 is TGTGCCAGCAGTTTAGCGGGGGCGGCGGTGGAAGAGACCCAGTACTTC.

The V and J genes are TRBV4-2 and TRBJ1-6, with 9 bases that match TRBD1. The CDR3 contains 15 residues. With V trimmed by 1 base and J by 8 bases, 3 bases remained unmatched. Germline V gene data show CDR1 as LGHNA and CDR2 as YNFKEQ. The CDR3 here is CASSQAGQGYSPLHF. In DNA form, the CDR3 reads TGTGCCAGCAGCCAAGCAGGACAGGGGTATTCACCCCTCCACTTT.

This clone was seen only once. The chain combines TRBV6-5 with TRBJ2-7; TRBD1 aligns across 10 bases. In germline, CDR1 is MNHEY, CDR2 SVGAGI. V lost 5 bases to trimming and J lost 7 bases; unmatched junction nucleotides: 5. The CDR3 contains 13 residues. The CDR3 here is CASSRQGAFEQYF. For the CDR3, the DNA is TGTGCCAGCAGTAGACAGGGGGCGTTTGAGCAGTACTTC.

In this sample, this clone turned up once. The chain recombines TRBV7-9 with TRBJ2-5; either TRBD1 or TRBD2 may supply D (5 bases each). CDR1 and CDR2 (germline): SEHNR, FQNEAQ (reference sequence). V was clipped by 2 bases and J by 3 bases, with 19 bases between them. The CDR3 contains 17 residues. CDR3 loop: CASSLRGAAVPEETQYF. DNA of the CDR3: TGTGCCAGCAGCTTAAGGGGAGCGGCCGTCCCTGAAGAGACCCAGTACTTC.

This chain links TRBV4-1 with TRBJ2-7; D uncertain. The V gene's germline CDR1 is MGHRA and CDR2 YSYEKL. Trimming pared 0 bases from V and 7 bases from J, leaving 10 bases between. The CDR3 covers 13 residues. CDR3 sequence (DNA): TGCGCCAGCAGCCAAGAGCACACCGGGGAGCAGTACTTC. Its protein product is CASSQEHTGEQYF.

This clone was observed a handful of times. The CDR3 sequence is CASSLARAPNTGELFF. Here the CDR3 DNA reads TGTGCCAGCAGCTTAGCCAGGGCCCCCAACACCGGGGAGCTGTTTTTT. The chain uses TRBV11-2 and TRBJ2-2; D is possibly TRBD1 (5 bases). Germline loops: CDR1 SGHAT, CDR2 FQNNGV. Trimming removed 1 base from V and 2 bases from J, with 11 bases in between. This CDR3 comprises 16 residues.